A selection of T cell receptor beta chains follows, all from one sample in a study of blood T cell repertoires in COVID-19. Using immunoSEQ multiplex PCR, the repertoire was profiled, and TCRdb retains in-frame clones only, with some absent. The data show 110,000 to 150,000 clones, 88% seen once. The sequencing input was peripheral blood. The source is a woman aged 60-75 years with acute or convalescent COVID-19. CDR3s include the opening cysteine and the closing phenylalanine or tryptophan. D genes are given only for firm matches. Rows give clone size only sometimes, using once, few, many, or a class for an expanded clone.

abundance	d_gene	v_gene	j_gene	CDR3nt	CDR3aa
-	-	TRBV29-1	TRBJ2-3	TGCAGCGTCAATGGGGAGGGGGGCACAGATACGCAGTATTTT	CSVNGEGGTDTQYF
-	-	TRBV6-2/TRBV6-3	TRBJ2-7	TGTGCCAGCAGTTACCAACTGGCGGGCCTCTACGAGCAGTACTTC	CASSYQLAGLYEQYF
-	TRBD1	TRBV30	TRBJ1-2	TGTGCCTGGAGTACCACCGGGACAGATGGCTACACCTTC	CAWSTTGTDGYTF
-	TRBD2	TRBV9	TRBJ2-1	TGTGCCAGCAGCGTAGCGGGACTAGAGGTAACTATTGAGCAGTTCTTC	CASSVAGLEVTIEQFF
-	TRBD1	TRBV7-9	TRBJ2-7	TGTGCCAGCAGCTTCGGACAGGGCTACGAGCAGTACTTC	CASSFGQGYEQYF
-	-	TRBV18	TRBJ2-7	TGTGCCAGCTCACCACCAGGGAGTTACGAGCAGTACTTC	CASSPPGSYEQYF
few	TRBD2	TRBV9	TRBJ2-3	TGTGCCAGCAGCGGAGCGGGGGAATTCACAGATACGCAGTATTTT	CASSGAGEFTDTQYF
-	-	TRBV28	TRBJ1-1	TGTGCCAGCAGTTTGACACAACAGGGGAACACTGAAGCTTTCTTT	CASSLTQQGNTEAFF
-	-	TRBV7-2	TRBJ1-5	TGTGCCAGCAGCTTAGGGGGGGGCGCGGGCAATCAGCCCCAGCATTTT	CASSLGGGAGNQPQHF
-	-	TRBV19	TRBJ2-1	TGTGCCAGTAGTACCCGGACAGTGGTCTCCTACAATGAGCAGTTCTTC	CASSTRTVVSYNEQFF
few	-	TRBV19	TRBJ1-1	TGTGCCAGTAGTATATACCCCTTCGCGACAGCATTGAACACTGAAGCTTTCTTT	CASSIYPFATALNTEAFF
-	TRBD1	TRBV10-3	TRBJ1-5	TGTGCCATCAGTCCACCCGGACAGGAGGATGGCAATCAGCCCCAGCATTTT	CAISPPGQEDGNQPQHF
-	-	TRBV7-7	TRBJ2-3	TGTGCTAGCAGCCTCGGGTCTAGCACAGATACGCAGTATTTT	CASSLGSSTDTQYF
-	TRBD1	TRBV19	TRBJ1-1	TGTGCCAGTAGTGAGTGGACAGGGGCCGCTGAAGCTTTCTTT	CASSEWTGAAEAFF
-	-	TRBV5-4	TRBJ2-2	TGTGCCAGCAGCTTGGTCGGCGGGGAGCTGTTTTTT	CASSLVGGELFF
once	-	TRBV5-1	TRBJ1-1	TGCGCCAGCAGCTGGGGCACGAACACTGAAGCTTTCTTT	CASSWGTNTEAFF
once	-	TRBV28	TRBJ1-2	TGTGCCAGCAGGAGGGACTCTAACTATGGCTACACCTTC	CASRRDSNYGYTF
-	-	TRBV11-2	TRBJ1-1	TGTGCCAGCAGCTGGGGGGTGAACACTGAAGCTTTCTTT	CASSWGVNTEAFF
-	-	TRBV7-9	TRBJ1-2	TGTGCCAGCAGCTCGGACAGCAGGGAAAGGAGCTACACCTTC	CASSSDSRERSYTF
-	TRBD2	TRBV9	TRBJ2-2	TGTGCCAGCAGCGTAGTAGCGGGGAGAACCGGGGAGCTGTTTTTT	CASSVVAGRTGELFF
-	TRBD1	TRBV4-3	TRBJ1-2	TGCGCCAGCAGCCCGGGACAGGGAGACCTCTATGGCTACACCTTC	CASSPGQGDLYGYTF
-	-	TRBV19	TRBJ1-2	TGTGCCAGTAGTTTGGGACTCTACTATGGCTACACCTTC	CASSLGLYYGYTF
-	TRBD1	TRBV29-1	TRBJ2-1	TGCAGCGTTGAAACCGGGACAGGGAACAATGAGCAGTTCTTC	CSVETGTGNNEQFF
-	-	TRBV11-2	TRBJ2-3	TGTGCCAGCAGCCCTGGGGCAGGGTACACAGATACGCAGTATTTT	CASSPGAGYTDTQYF
-	-	TRBV6-2/TRBV6-3	TRBJ2-1	TGTGCCAGCAGTTACTCGGCAGGCCTGCCGCCTTACAATGAGCAGTTCTTC	CASSYSAGLPPYNEQFF
-	TRBD2	TRBV5-1	TRBJ2-1	TGCGCCAGCAGCTTTGGGACTAGCGGGGGGTACAATGAGCAGTTCTTC	CASSFGTSGGYNEQFF
-	-	TRBV7-2	TRBJ2-7	TGTGCCAGCAGCCGTCCCCCGCCAGATCCCTACGAGCAGTACTTC	CASSRPPPDPYEQYF
-	-	TRBV9	TRBJ1-2	TGTGCCAGCAGCCTCGCAGGGGTCGGGGGCTACACCTTC	CASSLAGVGGYTF
-	-	TRBV2	TRBJ1-1	TGTGCCAGCACCCCTGACAGCTTTCAGGGGGCTTTCTTT	CASTPDSFQGAFF
-	-	TRBV27	TRBJ2-7	TGTGCCAGCAGCTCCCACGGTGGAGCCCATGAGCAGTACTTC	CASSSHGGAHEQYF
-	-	TRBV7-3	TRBJ2-5	TGTGCCAGCAGCCTAGGCAGGGGATTGAGGGAGACCCAGTACTTC	CASSLGRGLRETQYF
-	TRBD2	TRBV5-1	TRBJ2-3	TGCGCCAGCAGCGGGCGGGGGGGCACAGATACGCAGTATTTT	CASSGRGGTDTQYF
-	TRBD1	TRBV10-3	TRBJ1-2	TGTGCCATCAGTGGAGGGGACAGGGGTACCTATGGCTACACCTTC	CAISGGDRGTYGYTF
few	-	TRBV7-2	TRBJ1-5	TGTGCCAGCAGCCCAATGCGGGGGTTCGGTCAGCCCCAGCATTTT	CASSPMRGFGQPQHF
-	TRBD1	TRBV5-1	TRBJ2-1	TGCGCCAGCAGCTTGGCCGGTGGGACAGGCCTATCCAGAAAATACAATGAGCAGTTCTTC	CASSLAGGTGLSRKYNEQFF
once	-	TRBV19	TRBJ2-7	TGTGCCAGTAGCCGTGACAGGAGCTCCTACGAGCAGTACTTC	CASSRDRSSYEQYF
-	TRBD1	TRBV2	TRBJ1-6	TGTGCCAGCAGGACAGGGGTGGGCTATAATTCACCCCTCCACTTT	CASRTGVGYNSPLHF
-	-	TRBV4-3	TRBJ1-3	TGCGCCAGCAGCCAAGAGGGCTACGGAAACACCATATATTTT	CASSQEGYGNTIYF
-	-	TRBV7-9	TRBJ1-1	TGTGCCAGCAGCTTAGATGGGCAGTTCGGCACTGAAGCTTTCTTT	CASSLDGQFGTEAFF
once	TRBD1	TRBV30	TRBJ1-2	TGTGCCTTTATTCAGGGGGCCGGGGATGGCTACACCTTC	CAFIQGAGDGYTF
-	TRBD1	TRBV11-1	TRBJ2-5	TGTGCCAGCAGCTCCGCTGGACAGGGGGCATACGAGACCCAGTACTTC	CASSSAGQGAYETQYF